This T cell receptor beta chain derives from a study of blood T cell repertoires in COVID-19. The germline V gene has CDR1 MDHEN and CDR2 SYDVKM. The CDR3 spans 15 residues. Deletions cut 6 bases from V and 5 bases from J, with 18 bases between. Authors' processing steps: It was from reference gene primer amplification that nucleated cell counts were estimated. Data came from immunoSEQ multiplex PCR; TCRdb stores just in-frame clones and leaves some out. D and trimming come from the DNA, and the V and J calls and clone size come from that table. The sample has roughly 200,000 clones, around four fifths seen once.

Source material: peripheral blood. V usage is TRBV28 and J usage is TRBJ2-3; TRBD1 might be the D (5 bases). This receptor was obtained from a woman of 80 years or more with active or convalescent COVID-19. The CDR3 spells CASSKLSGFEDTQYF. The CDR3 DNA reads TGTGCCAGCAGCAAACTTTCAGGGTTTGAAGATACGCAGTATTTT. The variable domain in full, completed from reference TRBV28 and TRBJ2-3, reads DVKVTQSSRYLVKRTGEKVFLECVQDMDHENMFWYRQDPGLGLRLIYFSYDVKMKEKGDIPEGYSVSREKKERFSLILESASTNQTSMYLCASSKLSGFEDTQYFGPGTRLTVL.